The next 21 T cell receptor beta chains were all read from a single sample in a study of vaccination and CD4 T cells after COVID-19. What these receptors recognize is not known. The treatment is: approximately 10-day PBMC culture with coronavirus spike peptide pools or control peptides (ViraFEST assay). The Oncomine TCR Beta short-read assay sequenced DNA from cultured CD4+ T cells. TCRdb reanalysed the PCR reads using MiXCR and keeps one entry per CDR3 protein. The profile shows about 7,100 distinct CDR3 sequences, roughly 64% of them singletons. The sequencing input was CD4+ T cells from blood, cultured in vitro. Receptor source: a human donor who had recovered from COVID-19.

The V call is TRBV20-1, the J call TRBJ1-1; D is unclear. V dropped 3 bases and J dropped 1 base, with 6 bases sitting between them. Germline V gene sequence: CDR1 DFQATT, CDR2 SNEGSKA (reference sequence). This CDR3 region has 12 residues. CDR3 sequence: CSARPANTEAFF. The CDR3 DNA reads TGCAGTGCTAGGCCGGCGAACACTGAAGCTTTCTTT.

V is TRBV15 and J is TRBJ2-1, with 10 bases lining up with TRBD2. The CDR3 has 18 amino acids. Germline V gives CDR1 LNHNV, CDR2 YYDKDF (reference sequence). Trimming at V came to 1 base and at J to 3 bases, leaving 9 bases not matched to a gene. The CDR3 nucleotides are TGTGCCACCAGCAGAGGAGCGGGGGGGCCTGATGGCTACAATGAGCAGTTCTTC. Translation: CATSRGAGGPDGYNEQFF.

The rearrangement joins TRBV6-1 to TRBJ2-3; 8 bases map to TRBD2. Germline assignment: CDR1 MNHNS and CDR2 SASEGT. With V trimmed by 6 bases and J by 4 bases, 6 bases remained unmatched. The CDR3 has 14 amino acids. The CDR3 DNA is TGTGCCAGCAGGGTTACTAGCGGCGCAGATACGCAGTATTTT. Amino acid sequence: CASRVTSGADTQYF.

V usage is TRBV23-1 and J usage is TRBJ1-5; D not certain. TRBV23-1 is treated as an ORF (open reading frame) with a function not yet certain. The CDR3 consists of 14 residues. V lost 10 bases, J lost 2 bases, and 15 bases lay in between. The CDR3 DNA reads TGCGCCATCTCCGAGGCCAGATGCAATCAGCCCCAGCATTTT. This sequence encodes CAISEARCNQPQHF.

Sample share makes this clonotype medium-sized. CDR3 bases: TGTGCCAGCTCACCAAGGAGTTTGGGGACGTCGGGCTCACCCCTCCACTTT. The encoded protein is CASSPRSLGTSGSPLHF. The rearrangement joins TRBV18 to TRBJ1-6, with D tentatively TRBD1 (5 bases). Trimming removed 2 bases at V and 10 bases at J, with 21 bases between. This CDR3 region has 17 residues. CDR1 and CDR2 from the germline V gene are KGHSH and LQKENI.

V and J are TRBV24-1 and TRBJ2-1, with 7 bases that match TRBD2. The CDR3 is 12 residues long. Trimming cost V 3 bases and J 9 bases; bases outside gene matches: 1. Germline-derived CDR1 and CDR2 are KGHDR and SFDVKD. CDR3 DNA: TGTGCCACCAGTGATGTAGCGGGTGAGCAGTTCTTC. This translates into CATSDVAGEQFF.

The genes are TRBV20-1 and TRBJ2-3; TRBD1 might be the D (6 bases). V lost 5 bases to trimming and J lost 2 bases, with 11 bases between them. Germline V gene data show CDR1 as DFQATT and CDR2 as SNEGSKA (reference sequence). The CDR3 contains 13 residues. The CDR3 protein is CSAFVGATDTQYF. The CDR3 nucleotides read TGCAGTGCTTTTGTGGGGGCCACAGATACGCAGTATTTT.

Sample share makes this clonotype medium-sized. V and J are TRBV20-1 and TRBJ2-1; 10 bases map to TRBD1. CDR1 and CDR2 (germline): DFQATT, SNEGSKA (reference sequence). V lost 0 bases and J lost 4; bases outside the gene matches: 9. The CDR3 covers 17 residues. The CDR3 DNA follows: TGCAGTGCTAGAGATCGGGGGACAGGGGTTCTTTACAATGAGCAGTTCTTC. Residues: CSARDRGTGVLYNEQFF.

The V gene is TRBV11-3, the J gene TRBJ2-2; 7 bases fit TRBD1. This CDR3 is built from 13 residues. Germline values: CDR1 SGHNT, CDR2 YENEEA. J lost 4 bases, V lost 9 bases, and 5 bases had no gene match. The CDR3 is CASENRGTGELFF. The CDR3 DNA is TGTGCCAGTGAAAACAGGGGCACCGGGGAGCTGTTTTTT.

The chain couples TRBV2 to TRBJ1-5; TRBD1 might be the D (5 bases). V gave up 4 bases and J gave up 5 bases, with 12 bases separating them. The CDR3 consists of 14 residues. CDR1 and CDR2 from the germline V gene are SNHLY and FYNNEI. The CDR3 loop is CASSAGSGDQPQHF. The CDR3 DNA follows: TGTGCCAGCAGTGCGGGGTCGGGGGATCAGCCCCAGCATTTT.

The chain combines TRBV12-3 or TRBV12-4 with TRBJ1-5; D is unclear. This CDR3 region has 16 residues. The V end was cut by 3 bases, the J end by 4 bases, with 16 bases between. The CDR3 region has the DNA TGTGCCAGCAGTTTTACAGCTGGGATGGGAAATCAGCCCCAGCATTTT. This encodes CASSFTAGMGNQPQHF.

CDR3 sequence reads: CASSETGIREQYF. For the CDR3, the DNA is TGTGCCAGCAGTGAAACAGGAATTCGGGAGCAGTACTTC. The rearrangement joins TRBV6-1 to TRBJ2-7, with D tentatively TRBD1 (5 bases). CDR1 MNHNS and CDR2 SASEGT come from the germline V gene. The ends were cut back, 2 bases at V and 7 bases at J, with 12 bases in the middle. This CDR3 has 13 residues.

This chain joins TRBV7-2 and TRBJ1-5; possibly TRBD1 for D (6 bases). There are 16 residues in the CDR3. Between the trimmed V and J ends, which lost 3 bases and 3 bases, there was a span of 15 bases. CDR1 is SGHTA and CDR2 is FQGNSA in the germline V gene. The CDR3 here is CASSLGMTGANQPQHF. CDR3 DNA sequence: TGTGCCAGCAGCTTGGGGATGACAGGAGCCAATCAGCCCCAGCATTTT.

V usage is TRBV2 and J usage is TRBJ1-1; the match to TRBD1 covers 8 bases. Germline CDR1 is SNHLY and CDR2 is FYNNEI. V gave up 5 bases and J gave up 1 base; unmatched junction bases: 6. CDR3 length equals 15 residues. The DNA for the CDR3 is TGTGCCAGCAGTTTCCCCGGACAGGGGAACACTGAAGCTTTCTTT. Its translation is CASSFPGQGNTEAFF.

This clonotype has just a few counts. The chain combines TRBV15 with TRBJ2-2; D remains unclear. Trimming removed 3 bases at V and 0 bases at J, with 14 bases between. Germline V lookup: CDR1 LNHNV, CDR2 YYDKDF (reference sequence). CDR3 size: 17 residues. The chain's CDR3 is CATSSEPGVANTGELFF. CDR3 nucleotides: TGTGCCACCAGCAGCGAACCGGGCGTAGCGAACACCGGGGAGCTGTTTTTT.

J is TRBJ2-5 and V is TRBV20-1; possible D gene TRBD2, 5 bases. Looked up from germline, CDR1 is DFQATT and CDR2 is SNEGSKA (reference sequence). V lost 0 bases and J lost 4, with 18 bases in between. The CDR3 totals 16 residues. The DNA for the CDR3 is TGCAGTGCTAGAGAACACGGTGGATCGGGATTAGAGACCCAGTACTTC. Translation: CSAREHGGSGLETQYF.

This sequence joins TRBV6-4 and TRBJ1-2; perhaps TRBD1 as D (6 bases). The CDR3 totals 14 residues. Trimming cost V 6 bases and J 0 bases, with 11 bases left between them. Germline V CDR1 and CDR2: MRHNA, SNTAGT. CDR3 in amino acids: CASSPDRSNYGYTF. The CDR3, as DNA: TGTGCCAGCAGCCCGGACAGATCTAACTATGGCTACACCTTC.

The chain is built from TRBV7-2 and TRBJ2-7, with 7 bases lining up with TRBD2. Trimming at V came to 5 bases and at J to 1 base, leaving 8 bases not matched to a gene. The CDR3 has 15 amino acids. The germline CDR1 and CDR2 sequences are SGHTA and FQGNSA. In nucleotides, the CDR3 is TGTGCCAGCAGCGAGAGCGGGGACCGGTCCTACGAGCAGTACTTC. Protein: CASSESGDRSYEQYF.

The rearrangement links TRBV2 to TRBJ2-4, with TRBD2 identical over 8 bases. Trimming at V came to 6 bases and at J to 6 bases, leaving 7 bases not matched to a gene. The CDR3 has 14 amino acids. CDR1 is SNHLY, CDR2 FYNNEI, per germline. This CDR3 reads CASRARGGANIQYF. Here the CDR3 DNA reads TGTGCCAGCAGAGCCCGGGGGGGCGCAAACATTCAGTACTTC.

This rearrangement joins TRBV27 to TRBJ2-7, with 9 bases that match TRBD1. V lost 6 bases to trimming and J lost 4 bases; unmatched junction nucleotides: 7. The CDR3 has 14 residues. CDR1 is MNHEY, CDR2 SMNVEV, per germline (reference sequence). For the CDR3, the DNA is TGTGCCAGCAGCCTACTGGGACAGGGATACGAGCAGTACTTC. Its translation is CASSLLGQGYEQYF.

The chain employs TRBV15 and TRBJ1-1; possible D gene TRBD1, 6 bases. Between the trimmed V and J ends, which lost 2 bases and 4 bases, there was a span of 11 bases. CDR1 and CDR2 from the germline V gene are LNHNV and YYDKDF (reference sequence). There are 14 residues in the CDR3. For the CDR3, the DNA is TGTGCCACCAGCAGAAATTACAGGGCCACTGAAGCTTTCTTT. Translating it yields CATSRNYRATEAFF.